This T cell receptor beta chain was profiled in a study of beta chain features in type 1 diabetes. Study conclusions and caveats: Moderately but significantly shorter TCRB CDR3s were found in Type 1 diabetes patients in all four CD4+ subsets.

Germline lookup yields CDR1 GTSNPN and CDR2 SVGIG (reference sequence). Trimming took 4 bases from V and 6 from J, leaving 12 bases between them. The CDR3 loop spans 12 amino acids. This clone has a handful of counts. Its antigen is still unknown. Of the isolated RNA, all was reverse transcribed, and so the sequenced material was expressed TCRB transcripts. TCRdb's table, derived via immunoSEQ multiplex PCR, lists solely in-frame clones and lacks some. The sample has 550,000 to 850,000 clones; 10% to 15% are singletons. Sequencing input: naive CD4+ T cells from blood. V is TRBV30 and J is TRBJ1-1, with a tentative D call TRBD1 (5 bases). This receptor was identified in a man younger than 35 with type 1 diabetes. CDR3 nucleotides: TGTGCCTGGAACGGAATGGGGGCTGAAGCTTTCTTT. This translates into CAWNGMGAEAFF.